Each of the 24 T cell receptor beta chains below was sequenced from the same sample in a study of blood T cell repertoires in COVID-19. Repertoires were generated with immunoSEQ multiplex PCR, while TCRdb's copy carries only in-frame clones and drops some. The sample lists around 120,000 clones, about 90% occurring once. The sequenced sample consisted of peripheral blood. The source is a human donor in a cohort sampled during active COVID-19.

V is TRBV6-5 and J is TRBJ1-5; weak D call: TRBD1 (6 bases). Deletions cut 6 bases from V and 0 bases from J, with 12 bases between. This CDR3 spans 15 amino acids. Germline V lookup: CDR1 MNHEY, CDR2 SVGAGI. The CDR3, as DNA: TGTGCCAGCAGCGGAGGACAGTTTAGCAATCAGCCCCAGCATTTT. Amino acids: CASSGGQFSNQPQHF.

The rearrangement joins TRBV5-4 to TRBJ1-1, with D tentatively TRBD1 (6 bases). V shed 4 bases and J shed 5 bases, with 15 bases lying between them. The CDR3 covers 14 residues. CDR1 and CDR2 (germline): SGHNT, YYREEE (reference sequence). The CDR3 region is CASSLRNQGTEAFF. Here the CDR3 DNA reads TGTGCCAGCAGCCTACGCAATCAGGGGACTGAAGCTTTCTTT.

This clone was seen just once. The rearrangement joins TRBV6-5 to TRBJ1-3; D might be TRBD1 (5 bases). Germline assignment: CDR1 MNHEY and CDR2 SVGAGI. V lost 0 bases, J lost 8 bases, and 17 bases lay in between. There are 16 residues in the CDR3. The CDR3 DNA sequence: TGTGCCAGCAGTTACTCGAGCAGGGCCGTCGTCGACACCATATATTTT. Translation: CASSYSSRAVVDTIYF.

The CDR3, as DNA: TGTGCCAGCTCACCCCGACAGGGGGCGCAGTACGAGCAGTACTTC. It yields the protein CASSPRQGAQYEQYF. J is TRBJ2-7 and V is TRBV18; 10 nucleotides agree with TRBD1. Per germline, CDR1 KGHSH and CDR2 LQKENI. The CDR3 is 15 residues long. After removal of 3 bases from V and 4 bases from J, the junction contained 6 bases not matched to a gene.

The table lists this clone with a few counts. This chain links TRBV9 with TRBJ2-2; TRBD2 agrees at 8 bases. CDR1 and CDR2 from the germline V gene are SGDLS and YYNGEE. Trimming took 3 bases from V and 4 from J; bases not matched to a gene: 5. The CDR3 extends over 15 amino acids. Written as DNA, the CDR3 is TGTGCCAGCAGCGCCATCCGGGGGGGCACCGGGGAGCTGTTTTTT. It codes for CASSAIRGGTGELFF.

This clone was detected once. The V call is TRBV6-5, the J call TRBJ1-2; tentative D call: TRBD1 (6 bases). Between the trimmed V and J ends, which lost 2 bases and 4 bases, there was a span of 17 bases. The CDR3 has 16 amino acids. Germline values: CDR1 MNHEY, CDR2 SVGAGI. The CDR3 nucleotides read TGTGCCAGCAGTTACCATGAAGGTGCAGGGGTCTATGGCTACACCTTC. Protein: CASSYHEGAGVYGYTF.

The chain employs TRBV3-1 (or the pseudogene TRBV3-2) and TRBJ2-3, with D unresolved. Germline V gene sequence: CDR1 LGHDT, CDR2 YNNKEL (reference sequence). The CDR3 has 13 amino acids. Trimming pared 6 bases from V and 1 base from J, leaving 8 bases between. Here the CDR3 reads CASRAAGTDTQYF. The CDR3 DNA reads as TGTGCCAGCAGGGCCGCGGGCACAGATACGCAGTATTTT.

V usage is TRBV14 and J usage is TRBJ2-2, with 7 bases aligning to TRBD1. Germline CDR1 and CDR2: SGHDN and FVKESK. Unmatched junction bases numbered 7, after V lost 2 bases and J lost 4 bases. The CDR3 covers 16 residues. The DNA of the CDR3 is TGTGCCAGCAGCCAAAACAGGGGTCTGAGCACCGGGGAGCTGTTTTTT. Its translation is CASSQNRGLSTGELFF.

The chain links TRBV28 to TRBJ1-2; tentatively, D is TRBD1 (5 bases). The CDR3 has 14 residues. V was cut by 6 bases and J by 7 bases, with 18 bases left in between. Germline CDR1 reads MDHEN; CDR2 reads SYDVKM. CDR3 region: CASSPPGGVRGYTF. CDR3 DNA sequence: TGTGCCAGCAGCCCCCCCGGGGGGGTCCGTGGCTACACCTTC.

The rearrangement joins TRBV3-1 (or the pseudogene TRBV3-2) to TRBJ2-7; 12 bases are a match to TRBD2. The CDR3 runs 15 residues. Trimming at V came to 4 bases and at J to 6 bases, leaving 7 bases not matched to a gene. The germline V gene encodes CDR1 LGHDT and CDR2 YNNKEL (reference sequence). CDR3 sequence (DNA): TGTGCCAGCAGCCCCGAGACTAGCGGGAGATTCGAGCAGTACTTC. This gives the protein CASSPETSGRFEQYF.

CDR3 protein: CASSFTRDRVNNEQYF. CDR3 DNA sequence: TGTGCCAGCAGCTTTACCCGGGACAGGGTTAACAACGAGCAGTACTTC. The rearrangement joins TRBV5-4 to TRBJ2-7; 9 positions match TRBD1. CDR3 length: 16 amino acids. V trimming: 2 bases; J trimming: 5 bases; junction bases outside the gene matches: 11. Germline V gene sequence: CDR1 SGHNT, CDR2 YYREEE (reference sequence).

On this clone itself: Other nucleotide sequences in the sample specify the same CDR3. V and J are TRBV7-3 and TRBJ1-5, with 8 positions matching TRBD1. This CDR3 is 15 amino acids long. V trimming: 5 bases; J trimming: 4 bases; junction bases outside the gene matches: 7. Germline V CDR1 and CDR2: SGHTA, FQGTGA. The CDR3 spells CASSPQGAPNQPQHF. The CDR3 bases are TGTGCCAGCAGCCCCCAGGGGGCCCCTAATCAGCCCCAGCATTTT.

This clone has only one observation. The chain uses TRBV5-1 and TRBJ2-1; D perhaps matches TRBD2 (6 bases). The CDR3 is 14 residues long. In germline, CDR1 is SGHRS, CDR2 YFSETQ. Trimming removed 2 bases from V and 2 bases from J, with 8 bases in between. The CDR3 nucleotides are TGCGCCAGCAGCTTCCGCGGGGCCTACAATGAGCAGTTCTTC. Residues: CASSFRGAYNEQFF.

The J gene is TRBJ2-7, the V gene TRBV6-5; no reliable D call. Germline lookup yields CDR1 MNHEY and CDR2 SVGAGI. The CDR3 totals 13 residues. V gave up 6 bases and J gave up 6 bases, with 15 bases separating them. The CDR3 reads CASSPASLSEQYF. CDR3 sequence (DNA): TGTGCCAGCAGCCCCGCTAGTCTCTCCGAGCAGTACTTC.

This clone showed up just once. The V call is TRBV5-1, the J call TRBJ2-1; 7 bases are shared with TRBD2. CDR1 is SGHRS and CDR2 is YFSETQ in the germline V gene. The CDR3 runs to 15 residues. V shed 1 base, J shed 4 bases, and the junction held 5 bases outside the gene matches. This CDR3 is CASSLSSGAYNEQFF. The CDR3 DNA reads as TGCGCCAGCAGCTTGTCCAGCGGGGCGTACAATGAGCAGTTCTTC.

The chain recombines TRBV6-5 with TRBJ2-7; 9 nucleotides match TRBD1. The germline gives CDR1 MNHEY, CDR2 SVGAGI. The CDR3 has 14 residues. V was clipped by 5 bases and J by 7 bases; unmatched bases: 9. The CDR3 region is CASSRPTGGGEQYF. The CDR3 DNA sequence: TGTGCCAGCAGTCGTCCGACAGGGGGTGGAGAGCAGTACTTC.

This clone was observed a single time. The rearrangement joins TRBV29-1 to TRBJ2-7; 7 bases match TRBD1. J gave up 3 bases and V 7 bases, and 9 bases lay outside the gene matches. This CDR3 is built from 13 residues. Germline V gene sequence: CDR1 SQVTM, CDR2 ANQGSEA. CDR3 region: CSARTGGDYEQYF. The CDR3 DNA reads TGCAGCGCGAGGACAGGAGGCGACTACGAGCAGTACTTC.

The chain couples TRBV28 to TRBJ2-2, with 8 bases lining up with TRBD1. Germline CDR1 MDHEN, CDR2 SYDVKM. This CDR3 spans 16 amino acids. V lost 3 bases to trimming and J lost 4 bases; unmatched junction nucleotides: 7. This CDR3 is CASSFWTGRLTGELFF. The CDR3 DNA reads as TGTGCCAGCAGTTTTTGGACAGGGCGACTCACCGGGGAGCTGTTTTTT.

The V call is TRBV4-1, the J call TRBJ1-5, with a weak D call TRBD1 (5 bases). This CDR3 is built from 18 residues. Trimming pared 0 bases from V and 0 bases from J, leaving 15 bases between. CDR1 MGHRA and CDR2 YSYEKL come from the germline V gene. The CDR3 loop is CASSQEGQGAYSNQPQHF. The DNA for the CDR3 is TGCGCCAGCAGCCAAGAAGGGCAGGGTGCTTATAGCAATCAGCCCCAGCATTTT.

V usage is TRBV10-1 and J usage is TRBJ2-7, with 7 bases identical to TRBD2. The CDR3 runs to 15 residues. The germline CDR1 and CDR2 sequences are WNHNN and SYGVQD (reference sequence). Trimming at V came to 3 bases and at J to 6 bases, leaving 11 bases not matched to a gene. CDR3 loop: CASSDSQREKGEQYF. For the CDR3, the DNA is TGCGCCAGCAGTGATTCCCAGCGGGAAAAAGGCGAGCAGTACTTC.

V gene TRBV15 combines with J gene TRBJ2-7; 8 bases fit TRBD2. The CDR3 totals 15 residues. The ends lost 0 bases at V and 2 bases at J; junction bases unmatched: 3. Germline V gene sequence: CDR1 LNHNV, CDR2 YYDKDF (reference sequence). As DNA, the CDR3 is TGTGCCACCAGCAGAGAAGGCGGGGGGCCCTACGAGCAGTACTTC. The encoded protein is CATSREGGGPYEQYF.

The CDR3 sequence is CASSKSANQPQHF. The CDR3 nucleotides are TGTGCCAGCAGTAAGTCAGCGAATCAGCCCCAGCATTTT. The genes are TRBV27 and TRBJ1-5; D call uncertain. The V end was cut by 5 bases, the J end by 4 bases, with 9 bases between. The CDR3 totals 13 residues. The V gene's germline CDR1 is MNHEY and CDR2 SMNVEV (reference sequence).

The V gene is TRBV28, the J gene TRBJ1-5; 10 bases line up with TRBD1. CDR3 length equals 15 residues. V dropped 6 bases and J dropped 5; count of bases not matched to a gene: 7. The germline gives CDR1 MDHEN, CDR2 SYDVKM. The DNA for the CDR3 is TGTGCCAGCAGGTACCGGGACAGGGGTCATCAGCCCCAGCATTTT. Translation: CASRYRDRGHQPQHF.

The genes are TRBV4-1 and TRBJ2-7; perhaps TRBD1 as D (6 bases). V lost 0 bases and J 2 bases, leaving 17 bases between the germline ends. The CDR3 contains 17 residues. CDR1 is MGHRA and CDR2 is YSYEKL in the germline V gene. The CDR3 coding sequence is TGCGCCAGCAGCCAAGATCAGGGGCGGCTGAGGCCCTACGAGCAGTACTTC. Translated: CASSQDQGRLRPYEQYF.